This entry lists 10 T cell receptor beta chains sequenced from one sample in a study of vaccination effects on CD4 cells after COVID-19. Profiling relied on immunoSEQ multiplex PCR, and the TCRdb table lists in-frame clones only, not all of them. There are some 40,000 clones in the sample; approximately 82% occur only once, and under 2% lies in the top ten. Pools of viral peptides were used by the ViraFEST assay to expand antigen-specific CD4+ T cells ahead of sequencing. The culture ran for about 10 days, and then CD4+ T cells were isolated. All study participants received two doses of BNT162b2 or mRNA-1273 vaccine. No antigens are known for them. Here the sequenced sample was CD4+ T cells from PBMCs cultured with HCoV-NL63 spike peptides, taken after COVID-19 vaccination. These receptors were obtained from a human donor who received a COVID-19 vaccine. Some clones in this sample may be carry-over from other donors' samples.

The genes are TRBV20-1 and TRBJ2-2; no clear D gene. This CDR3 has 10 residues. Germline V lookup: CDR1 DFQATT, CDR2 SNEGSKA (reference sequence). V lost 1 base, J lost 7 bases, and 1 base lay in between. CDR3 sequence reads: CSARGGELFF. The CDR3, as DNA: TGCAGTGCTAGAGGCGGGGAGCTGTTTTTT.

This chain uses TRBV6-2 or TRBV6-3 with TRBJ2-7, with TRBD1 identical over 8 bases. This CDR3 region has 15 residues. The V segment lost 2 bases and the J segment 3 bases; nucleotides outside the gene matches: 6. The V gene's germline CDR1 is MNHEY and CDR2 SVGEGT. For the CDR3, the DNA is TGTGCCAGCAGTTACGGACAGGGAAGTAACTACGAGCAGTACGTC. Its protein is CASSYGQGSNYEQYV.

The rearrangement joins TRBV6-4 to TRBJ2-3, with 9 nucleotides matching TRBD1. The CDR3 consists of 14 residues. Germline CDR1 and CDR2: MRHNA and SNTAGT. Losses at the gene ends were 6 bases for V and 4 bases for J; bases not matched to a gene: 5. The CDR3 protein is CASRADRGSDTQYF. CDR3 coding DNA: TGTGCCAGCAGGGCGGACAGGGGATCAGATACGCAGTATTTT.

The rearrangement joins TRBV7-2 to TRBJ1-2; D gene uncertain. This CDR3 comprises 15 residues. V lost 8 bases and J 4 bases, leaving 20 bases between the germline ends. Germline CDR1 is SGHTA and CDR2 is FQGNSA. The CDR3 DNA sequence: TGTGCCAGCTTGGTTTCCCAGTACACGTTCTATGGCTACACCTTC. This encodes CASLVSQYTFYGYTF.

The rearrangement joins TRBV6-2 or TRBV6-3 to TRBJ1-1; D perhaps matches TRBD1 (5 bases). From germline, CDR1 is MNHEY and CDR2 SVGEGT. Trimming shortened V by 2 bases and J by 1 base, and 5 bases separated the two germline ends. The CDR3 sequence is 13 residues long. CDR3 DNA: TGTGCCAGCAGTTACGACAGGAACACTGAAGCTTTCTTT. Residues: CASSYDRNTEAFF.

The chain links TRBV24-1 to TRBJ2-2; TRBD1 agrees at 7 bases. The CDR3 covers 16 residues. Looked up from germline, CDR1 is KGHDR and CDR2 is SFDVKD. The junction had 10 bases not matched to a gene; V was cut back by 6 bases and J by 4 bases. The CDR3 here is CATSLDRVAGTGELFF. CDR3 DNA: TGTGCCACCAGTCTCGACAGGGTCGCGGGCACCGGGGAGCTGTTTTTT.

The chain carries TRBV19 and TRBJ1-5; D remains unclear. Germline CDR1 and CDR2: LNHDA and SQIVND (reference sequence). V lost 4 bases, J lost 9 bases, and 13 bases lay in between. CDR3 size: 13 residues. The CDR3 here is CASSTLESRPQHF. CDR3 DNA sequence: TGTGCCAGTAGTACTCTCGAGAGCCGGCCCCAGCATTTT.

The rearrangement uses TRBV7-2 and TRBJ2-3; D is unresolved. V shed 0 bases and J shed 2 bases, with 6 bases lying between them. This CDR3 is 14 amino acids long. The germline V gene encodes CDR1 SGHTA and CDR2 FQGNSA. CDR3 nucleotides: TGTGCCAGCAGCTTAGCAGCCAACACAGATACGCAGTATTTT. As protein: CASSLAANTDTQYF.

This clone was seen only a few times. The V call is TRBV27, the J call TRBJ2-2, with 8 bases fitting TRBD2. CDR1 MNHEY and CDR2 SMNVEV come from the germline V gene (reference sequence). The CDR3 runs to 17 residues. V was clipped by 2 bases and J by 2 bases; unmatched bases: 7. In DNA form, the CDR3 reads TGTGCCAGCAGTTTACCCAGCGGGGGCCCTAACACCGGGGAGCTGTTTTTT. Encoded protein: CASSLPSGGPNTGELFF.

This sequence joins TRBV5-4 and TRBJ2-7; 11 bases agree with TRBD1. Per germline, CDR1 SGHNT and CDR2 YYREEE (reference sequence). This CDR3 is 14 amino acids long. The V segment lost 4 bases and the J segment 4 bases; nucleotides outside the gene matches: 4. The DNA for the CDR3 is TGTGCCAGCAGCGGCGGGACAGGGGGTTACGAGCAGTACGTC. Translating gives CASSGGTGGYEQYV.